This T cell receptor beta chain was sequenced for a study of T cell repertoires in cytomegalovirus infection. The wider study: HLA-C-restricted CMV epitopes, recently identified, and well-studied HLA-B-restricted ones were used by the study. A matching HLA type, together with CMV infection, was signaled by public TCR beta signatures.

Via MiXCR, TCRdb re-called the reads, giving one row per CDR3 protein. This sample has 200,000 to 250,000 distinct CDR3 sequences, with 35% to 45% found just once. As regards this clonotype: Its antigen is not known.

Whole-study results and caveats: Cumulative public TCR beta family frequency identified CMV carriers with the relevant HLA. HLA-C-restricted CMV-specific TCR beta clonotypes prevailed in the ex vivo response.

The sequence derives from a human donor in good health (CMV status not recorded). Some clones in this sample may be carry-over from other donors' samples. Sequences were derived from CD8+ T cells from cultured PBMCs, sampled from culture after CMV antigen stimulation.

The CDR3, as DNA: TGTGCCAGCACCACTACTATGGGACAGGGTAGCCCCGGGGAGCTGTTTTTT. Translation gives CASTTTMGQGSPGELFF. The chain employs TRBV12-3 or TRBV12-4 and TRBJ2-2, with 9 bases matching TRBD1. The length of the CDR3 is 17 residues. V lost 7 bases, J lost 6 bases, and 15 bases stayed unmatched.